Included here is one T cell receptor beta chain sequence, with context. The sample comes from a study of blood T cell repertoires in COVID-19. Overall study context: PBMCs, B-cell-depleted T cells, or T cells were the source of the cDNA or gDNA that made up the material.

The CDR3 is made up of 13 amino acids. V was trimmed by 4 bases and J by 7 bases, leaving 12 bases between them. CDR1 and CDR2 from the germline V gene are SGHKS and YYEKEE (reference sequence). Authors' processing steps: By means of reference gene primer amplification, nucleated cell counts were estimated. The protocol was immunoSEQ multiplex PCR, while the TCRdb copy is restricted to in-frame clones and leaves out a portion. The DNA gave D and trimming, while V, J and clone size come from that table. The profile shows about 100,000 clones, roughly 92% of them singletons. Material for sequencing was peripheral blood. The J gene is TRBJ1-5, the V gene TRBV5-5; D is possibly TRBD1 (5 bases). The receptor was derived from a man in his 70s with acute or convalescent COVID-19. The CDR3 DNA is TGTGCCAGCAGCACCGGGAGGGGACAGCCCCAGCATTTT. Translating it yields CASSTGRGQPQHF. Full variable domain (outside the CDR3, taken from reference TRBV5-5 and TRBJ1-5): DAGVTQSPTHLIKTRGQQVTLRCSPISGHKSVSWYQQVLGQGPQFIFQYYEKEERGRGNFPDRFSARQFPNYSSELNVNALLLGDSALYLCASSTGRGQPQHFGDGTRLSIL.